Described below is a single TCR beta chain sequence and its context. Its matching antigen is unknown. Vbeta (60) and Jbeta (13) primers were used in the PCR. The repertoire was sequenced with immunoSEQ multiplex PCR; TCRdb's copy has only in-frame clones and lacks some. The table lists 110,000 or so clones, approximately 80% of them singletons. CDR1 and CDR2 from the germline V gene are SEHNR and FQNEAQ (reference sequence). This CDR3 is built from 14 residues. V lost 1 base to trimming and J lost 5 bases; unmatched junction nucleotides: 4. This entry is derived from a study of cytomegalovirus exposure and HLA in healthy donors. Study conclusions and caveats: The study put some 150 TCR beta chains on its list as cytomegalovirus-associated. Many donors carried some public TCRs, although rarity characterized most TCR sequences. TCR beta sequences reportedly predicted the HLA-A and HLA-B alleles of most subjects accurately.

The V gene is TRBV7-9, the J gene TRBJ2-5, with 7 bases aligning to TRBD1. This sequence was found in a young woman in good health and CMV-seronegative. Specimen: PBMCs. This CDR3 reads CASSLVRGRETQYF. CDR3 DNA sequence: TGTGCCAGCAGCTTAGTAAGGGGGCGGGAGACCCAGTACTTC.